This TCR beta chain was identified during a study of T cell responses to AZD1222 COVID-19 vaccine (dated by TCRdb to the early 2020s). General notes on the study: A total of about 240 trial participants underwent TCR sequencing, of whom about 210 received two doses of AZD1222 and 26 received two doses of the MenACWY control vaccine. Enrollment into the trials was organized by age into subgroups of 18-55, 56-69 and 70-plus years, and those subgroups contained roughly 160, 29 and 62 TCR-sequenced participants, respectively.

The CDR3 regions of human TCRbeta chains were analyzed by immunosequencing. The original methods were these. Repertoire TCRs were matched against a reference library of SARS-CoV-2-specific TCRs generated with the MIRA antigen-specificity platform. Breadth was defined as the fraction of unique TCRs that were SARS-CoV-2-associated. Depth was defined as the fraction of total T cells that were SARS-CoV-2-associated. Each spike-specific TCR was assigned to its reactive spike region and to a CD4 or CD8 class using the MIRA data. Log10-transformed breadth and depth values were compared by one-way ANOVA with Sidak's multiple comparisons tests. Entries here come from immuneACCESS through TCRdb and include only in-frame sequences with V and J called. Some clones fail to appear in such tables; in the studies checked, an unresolved V gene covers under half of the shortfall, and the cause of the remainder is unknown. V, J and clone size derive from that table, while D and trimming were established from the DNA sequence. This sample lists fewer than 200,000 clones; 85% to 90% were detected once. The ten largest clones represent approximately 10% of the sample.

Turning to this clone: No cognate antigen has been identified for it. Base qualities are missing; no much larger clone stands one base away.

What this sample's time point label stands for: about 28 days (+/-7) after the second vaccine dose. AZD1222 recipients given second doses at about 4 weeks or at about 12 weeks were pooled, since spike-specific TCR depth and breadth were not found to differ between the two schedules. The vaccinee samples were drawn from two UK trials, COV001 and COV002, one of which was a single-blind randomized controlled phase 2/3 trial testing AZD1222 (ChAdOx1 nCoV-19) in healthy adults. For TCRbeta chain sequencing, PBMC samples from trial participants were taken at day 0 and at day 28 after the second dose. What the authors observed across the whole study: Epitopes outside the regions mutated in the B.1.351 and B.1.1.7 variants were reportedly recognized by nearly half of the unique spike-specific TCRs. Participants were mostly white British, with more females than males. The authors suggested clonal diversity may have been underestimated. Conclusions about previously exposed vaccinees were limited because only 5 or 6 AZD1222 recipients were SARS-CoV-2 seropositive at baseline. Vaccine-associated CD4 TCRs spanned the whole spike protein, with dominant responses in regions 160-218 and 743-854. Because no samples from the day 14 peak response were available, repertoires could be characterized only after the peak T cell response. In the small 56-69-year group, the increase in depth fell short of significance, most likely because of low power. A significant rise in spike-specific TCR breadth and depth was observed after two AZD1222 doses relative to day 0 and relative to MenACWY recipients.

The sequenced sample was peripheral blood, obtained 28 days after the second AZD1222 dose. The origin of this receptor is an adult who received the AZD1222 COVID-19 vaccine.

The DNA sequence is TGTGCCAGCAGCTTGGGGGGGGCTCCTGGCACAGATACGCAGTATTTT. This encodes CASSLGGAPGTDTQYF. The rearrangement combines TRBV5-6 with TRBJ2-3; the D gene could be TRBD1 or TRBD2, each one agreeing over 6 bases. V is pared back by 0 bases and J by 1 base, with 12 bases lying between the germline termini. CDR1 and CDR2, looked up from the germline V gene, are SGHDT and YYEEEE. The CDR3 holds 16 amino acids from the cysteine to the phenylalanine. Of all the DNA, just the CDR3 is kept, 48 bases in frame from base 1.